The rows below give T cell receptor beta chains drawn from one sample of a study of blood T cell repertoires in COVID-19. Only in-frame clones appear in the TCRdb table, and some are missing; sequencing was by immunoSEQ multiplex PCR. The sample records about 190,000 clones, 80% to 85% being singletons. Sequences were obtained from peripheral blood. The receptors were sampled from a woman of 80 years or more with COVID-19, enrolled during active disease. Both conserved end residues are part of each CDR3. Each record gives: CDR3 DNA, CDR3 protein, J gene, V gene, clone size, D gene, CDR3 length. The D gene is left open where the match is weak. Some rows have no size entry. The others give once, few or many, or a class for an expanded clone.

CDR3nt: TGTGCCAGCAGCTTGCAACGGCTCAAGGAGGGCCAGTACTTC
CDR3aa: CASSLQRLKEGQYF
j_gene: TRBJ2-5
v_gene: TRBV5-4
abundance: few
d_gene: NA
len: 14

CDR3nt: TGTGCCTGGAGTCTTGCCCCGAGTCTAATAAACACTGAAGCTTTCTTT
CDR3aa: CAWSLAPSLINTEAFF
j_gene: TRBJ1-1
v_gene: TRBV30
abundance: NA
d_gene: NA
len: 16

CDR3nt: TGTGCCAGCAGCCAGCTTGCCGGGACAGTATCCTACGAGCAGTACTTC
CDR3aa: CASSQLAGTVSYEQYF
j_gene: TRBJ2-7
v_gene: TRBV11-3
abundance: NA
d_gene: TRBD1
len: 16

CDR3nt: TGTGCCAGCAGCCGACCGCTAATTAGACAGGGGGCCCACTATGGCTACACCTTC
CDR3aa: CASSRPLIRQGAHYGYTF
j_gene: TRBJ1-2
v_gene: TRBV13
abundance: once
d_gene: TRBD1
len: 18

CDR3nt: TGCGCCAGCAGCCAAGATGGGACAGACTCTGGAAACACCATATATTTT
CDR3aa: CASSQDGTDSGNTIYF
j_gene: TRBJ1-3
v_gene: TRBV4-1
abundance: NA
d_gene: TRBD1
len: 16

CDR3nt: TGTGCCAGCAGTTTAAGGCCTGGCAGGGGGTGGACTATGAGGGGCAATGAGCAGTTCTTC
CDR3aa: CASSLRPGRGWTMRGNEQFF
j_gene: TRBJ2-1
v_gene: TRBV28
abundance: NA
d_gene: NA
len: 20

CDR3nt: TGCGCCAGCAGCCTGGGTCCGGGGTCAGATGGCTACACCTTC
CDR3aa: CASSLGPGSDGYTF
j_gene: TRBJ1-2
v_gene: TRBV5-1
abundance: NA
d_gene: NA
len: 14

CDR3nt: TGTGCCAGTACCCCGACAGGGGGATGGACTGAAGCTTTCTTT
CDR3aa: CASTPTGGWTEAFF
j_gene: TRBJ1-1
v_gene: TRBV19
abundance: NA
d_gene: TRBD1
len: 14

CDR3nt: TGTGCCAGCACCAGGGGGGGTAGCGGGGAGTACAATGAGCAGTTCTTC
CDR3aa: CASTRGGSGEYNEQFF
j_gene: TRBJ2-1
v_gene: TRBV11-1
abundance: once
d_gene: NA
len: 16

CDR3nt: TGTGCCAGCAGCTTGGTGGCAGTCACAGATACGCAGTATTTT
CDR3aa: CASSLVAVTDTQYF
j_gene: TRBJ2-3
v_gene: TRBV5-4
abundance: NA
d_gene: NA
len: 14

CDR3nt: TGTGCCAGCAGCGTAGGTTCAGGGGCCCTTTACGAGCAGTACTTC
CDR3aa: CASSVGSGALYEQYF
j_gene: TRBJ2-7
v_gene: TRBV9
abundance: NA
d_gene: NA
len: 15

CDR3nt: TGTGCCAGTAGTCCCGGAGGGGCTAACTATGGCTACACCTTC
CDR3aa: CASSPGGANYGYTF
j_gene: TRBJ1-2
v_gene: TRBV19
abundance: few
d_gene: NA
len: 14

CDR3nt: TGTGCCAGCAGTAAGCCAGGGGAATCACCCCTCCACTTT
CDR3aa: CASSKPGESPLHF
j_gene: TRBJ1-6
v_gene: TRBV27
abundance: few
d_gene: NA
len: 13

CDR3nt: TGTGCCAGCAGCCTAGCGGCGGACTATGGCTACACCTTC
CDR3aa: CASSLAADYGYTF
j_gene: TRBJ1-2
v_gene: TRBV5-6
abundance: NA
d_gene: NA
len: 13

CDR3nt: TGTGCCAGTAGTTTCTCCGGGACAGGGGCGTATCAGCCCCAGCATTTT
CDR3aa: CASSFSGTGAYQPQHF
j_gene: TRBJ1-5
v_gene: TRBV19
abundance: few
d_gene: TRBD1
len: 16

CDR3nt: TGTGCCAGTAGTAATGGCCCGAACTATGGCTACACCTTC
CDR3aa: CASSNGPNYGYTF
j_gene: TRBJ1-2
v_gene: TRBV19
abundance: NA
d_gene: NA
len: 13

CDR3nt: TGCGCCAGCAGCCAAATCGTAACTAGCGGGGAAACCTACGAGCAGTACTTC
CDR3aa: CASSQIVTSGETYEQYF
j_gene: TRBJ2-7
v_gene: TRBV5-1
abundance: NA
d_gene: TRBD2
len: 17

CDR3nt: TGTGCCAGTAGTATTAAGGCTAGCGGAACTAGCACAGATACGCAGTATTTT
CDR3aa: CASSIKASGTSTDTQYF
j_gene: TRBJ2-3
v_gene: TRBV19
abundance: NA
d_gene: TRBD2
len: 17

CDR3nt: TGTGCCAGCAGCCGAGGGGGGGCCGGCACAGATACGCAGTATTTT
CDR3aa: CASSRGGAGTDTQYF
j_gene: TRBJ2-3
v_gene: TRBV9
abundance: NA
d_gene: NA
len: 15

CDR3nt: TGTGCCAGCAGTGAAACCGGCGGAGTATACAATGAGCAGTTCTTC
CDR3aa: CASSETGGVYNEQFF
j_gene: TRBJ2-1
v_gene: TRBV25-1
abundance: NA
d_gene: NA
len: 15

CDR3nt: TGTGCCAGCAGGAGGACTAGCGGAGCCTACGAGCAGTACTTC
CDR3aa: CASRRTSGAYEQYF
j_gene: TRBJ2-7
v_gene: TRBV2
abundance: NA
d_gene: TRBD2
len: 14

CDR3nt: TGTGCCAGCAGCTTAGCTAGCGCCAACACCGGGGAGCTGTTTTTT
CDR3aa: CASSLASANTGELFF
j_gene: TRBJ2-2
v_gene: TRBV7-3
abundance: once
d_gene: NA
len: 15

CDR3nt: TGTGCCAGCAGACCGACAGACTCCTATGGCTACACCTTC
CDR3aa: CASRPTDSYGYTF
j_gene: TRBJ1-2
v_gene: TRBV6-5
abundance: NA
d_gene: NA
len: 13

CDR3nt: TGTGCCAGCAGTTTACACCCGGGAGGGAGCACAGATACGCAGTATTTT
CDR3aa: CASSLHPGGSTDTQYF
j_gene: TRBJ2-3
v_gene: TRBV27
abundance: NA
d_gene: TRBD2
len: 16

CDR3nt: TGTGCCAGCAGCCAGGAAGGAGTGGATCGTGGCTATGGCTACACCTTC
CDR3aa: CASSQEGVDRGYGYTF
j_gene: TRBJ1-2
v_gene: TRBV3-1/TRBV3-2
abundance: NA
d_gene: NA
len: 16

CDR3nt: TGTGCCAGCAGACCTGACAGTTTTAGGCGGGGCTACACCTTC
CDR3aa: CASRPDSFRRGYTF
j_gene: TRBJ1-2
v_gene: TRBV27
abundance: NA
d_gene: NA
len: 14